Listed below are T cell receptor beta chains from one sample, sequenced in a study of CD8+ T cells in alopecia areata. Assay: immunoSEQ multiplex PCR; the TCRdb copy retains only in-frame clones and omits some. The sample contains around 140,000 clones, 45% to 50% of which appear only once. Sequencing was performed on CD8+ T cells sorted from blood, taken at week 0. These receptors all come from a human donor with alopecia areata. Both conserved end residues are part of each CDR3. The D gene is left open where the match is weak. Size is stated for part of the rows, as once, few or many counts, or as a class when the clone is expanded.

j_call d_call cdr3_length v_call clone_size cdr3_nt cdr3_aa
TRBJ1-6 - 17 TRBV4-3 - TGCGCCAGCAGCCAAGATGCCCCCTCAGGGATCGGTTCACCCCTCCACTTT CASSQDAPSGIGSPLHF
TRBJ1-2 - 12 TRBV29-1 - TGCAGCGGGGGTGGGGACGACTATGGCTACACCTTC CSGGGDDYGYTF
TRBJ2-1 - 13 TRBV5-6 - TGTGCCAGCAGCTTGATGGAAATGAATGAGCAGTTCTTC CASSLMEMNEQFF
TRBJ2-7 TRBD1 13 TRBV29-1 - TGCAGCGTGACAGGGTGGGGGTCCTACGAGCAGTACTTC CSVTGWGSYEQYF
TRBJ1-1 TRBD1 14 TRBV5-1 few TGCGCCAGCAGCCTAGACAGGGGTGGGACTGAAGCTTTCTTT CASSLDRGGTEAFF
TRBJ1-4 - 15 TRBV29-1 - TGCAGCGTTGAAGATCGGTGGGGAACTAATGAAAAACTGTTTTTT CSVEDRWGTNEKLFF
TRBJ2-1 TRBD1 14 TRBV14 - TGTGCCAGCAGCCCCTTGGGGGCCCCAGGGGGTGAGTTCTTC CASSPLGAPGGEFF
TRBJ1-2 - 14 TRBV4-3 - TGCGCCAGCAGCCAGGGACAACCTAACTATGGCTACACCTTC CASSQGQPNYGYTF
TRBJ1-2 - 14 TRBV13 - TGTGCCAGCAGCGAGACAGGTGATCACTATGGCTACACCTTC CASSETGDHYGYTF
TRBJ2-7 - 11 TRBV29-1 few TGCAGCGTTGAAGGGAGGCGCGAGCAGTACTTC CSVEGRREQYF
TRBJ1-1 TRBD1 15 TRBV7-9 few TGTGCCAGCAGTTGGACCGGGACAGCTAACACTGAAGCTTTCTTT CASSWTGTANTEAFF
TRBJ1-1 - 14 TRBV4-1 - TGCGCCAGCAGCCAAGCGGGTTTGGACACTGAAGCTTTCTTT CASSQAGLDTEAFF
TRBJ1-2 - 12 TRBV6-5 few TGTGCCAGCAGTTACTCAGGTCGAGGCTACACCTTC CASSYSGRGYTF
TRBJ2-3 TRBD2 15 TRBV29-1 - TGCAGCGTTGCCCCTAGCGGGGGGGACGCAGATACGCAGTATTTT CSVAPSGGDADTQYF
TRBJ2-5 - 13 TRBV7-7 - TGTGCTAGCAGCCTAAACAGGGCGGAGACCCAGTACTTC CASSLNRAETQYF
TRBJ2-7 TRBD1 14 TRBV28 few TGTGCCAGCAGTCTGACAGGGGCCTCCTACGAGCAGTACTTC CASSLTGASYEQYF
TRBJ1-1 - 14 TRBV27 - TGTGCCGCAGGGCAGGGGAACCGGGGGACTGAAGCTTTCTTT CAAGQGNRGTEAFF
TRBJ2-2 - 13 TRBV6-5 - TGTGCCAGCAGTTACGGGGGGTCCGGGGAGCTGTTTTTT CASSYGGSGELFF
TRBJ2-1 - 17 TRBV5-4 - TGTGCCAGCAGCTTGGGAGAGGGTGGGATCTCCTACAATGAGCAGTTCTTC CASSLGEGGISYNEQFF
TRBJ2-7 TRBD1 15 TRBV2 few TGTGCCAGCAGTGAAGGAGGGACAGCTACCTACGAGCAGTACTTC CASSEGGTATYEQYF
TRBJ1-1 - 14 TRBV27 - TGTGCCAGCAAGGGGGAAGGGATGAACACTGAAGCTTTCTTT CASKGEGMNTEAFF
TRBJ1-2 - 15 TRBV29-1 few TGCAGCGTTGAGCAAGAGACAGCCCGTAACTATGGCTACACCTTC CSVEQETARNYGYTF
TRBJ2-3 TRBD1 15 TRBV5-1 - TGCGCCAGCAGCCCGACAGGGTATGACACAGATACGCAGTATTTT CASSPTGYDTDTQYF
TRBJ1-2 - 11 TRBV27 - TGTGCCAGAAGAAATAACTATGGCTACACCTTC CARRNNYGYTF
TRBJ1-4 TRBD1 12 TRBV29-1 - TGCAGCGCTGGGACAGGGGAAGAAAAACTGTTTTTT CSAGTGEEKLFF
TRBJ1-1 TRBD1 14 TRBV5-1 - TGCGCCAGCAGCTTACAGGGGCGTAGCACTGAAGCTTTCTTT CASSLQGRSTEAFF
TRBJ2-2 - 15 TRBV5-4 - TGTGCCAGCAGCGTCCGGGAGCCCCCAACCGGGGAGCTGTTTTTT CASSVREPPTGELFF
TRBJ2-7 - 12 TRBV7-9 - TGTGCCAGCAGCTTGTTGTGGTCCGAGCAGTACTTC CASSLLWSEQYF
TRBJ2-7 TRBD1 13 TRBV7-9 few TGTGCCAGCAGCTCTCAGGGGGCCTACGAGCAGTACTTC CASSSQGAYEQYF